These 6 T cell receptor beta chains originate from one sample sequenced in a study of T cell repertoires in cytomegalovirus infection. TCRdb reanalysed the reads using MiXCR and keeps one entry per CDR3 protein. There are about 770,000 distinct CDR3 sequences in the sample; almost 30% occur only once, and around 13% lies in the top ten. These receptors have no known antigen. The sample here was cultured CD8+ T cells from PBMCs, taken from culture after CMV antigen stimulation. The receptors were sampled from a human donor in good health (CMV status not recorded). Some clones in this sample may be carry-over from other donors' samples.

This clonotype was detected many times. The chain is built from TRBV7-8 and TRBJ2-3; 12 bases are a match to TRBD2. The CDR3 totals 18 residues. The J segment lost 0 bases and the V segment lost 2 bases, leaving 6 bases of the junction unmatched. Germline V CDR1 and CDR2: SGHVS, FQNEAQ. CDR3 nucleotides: TGTGCCAGCAGCTTACCACTAGCGGGGGGTCCTAGCACAGATACGCAGTATTTT. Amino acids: CASSLPLAGGPSTDTQYF. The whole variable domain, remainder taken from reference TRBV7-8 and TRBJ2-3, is GAGVSQSPRYKVAKRGQDVALRCDPISGHVSLFWYQQALGQGPEFLTYFQNEAQLDKSGLPSDRFFAERPEGSVSTLKIQRTQQEDSAVYLCASSLPLAGGPSTDTQYFGPGTRLTVL.

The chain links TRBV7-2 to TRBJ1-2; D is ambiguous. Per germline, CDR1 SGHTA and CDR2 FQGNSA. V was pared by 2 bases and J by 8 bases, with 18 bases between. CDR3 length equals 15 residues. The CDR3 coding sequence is TGTGCCAGCAGCTTATTGGCCCAAATCGTGGAGGGCTACACCTTC. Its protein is CASSLLAQIVEGYTF.

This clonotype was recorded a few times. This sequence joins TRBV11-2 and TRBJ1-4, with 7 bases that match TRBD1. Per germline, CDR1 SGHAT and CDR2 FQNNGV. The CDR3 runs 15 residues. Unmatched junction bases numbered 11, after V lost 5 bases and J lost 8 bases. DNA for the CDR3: TGTGCCAGCAGCCAACGACAGGGATTGCGGGAAAAACTGTTTTTT. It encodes CASSQRQGLREKLFF.

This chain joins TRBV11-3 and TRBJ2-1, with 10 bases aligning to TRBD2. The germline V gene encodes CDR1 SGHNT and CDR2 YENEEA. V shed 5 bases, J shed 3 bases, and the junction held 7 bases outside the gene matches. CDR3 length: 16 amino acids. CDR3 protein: CASSATSGVLYNEQFF. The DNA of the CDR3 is TGTGCCAGCAGCGCCACTAGCGGGGTGCTCTACAATGAGCAGTTCTTC.

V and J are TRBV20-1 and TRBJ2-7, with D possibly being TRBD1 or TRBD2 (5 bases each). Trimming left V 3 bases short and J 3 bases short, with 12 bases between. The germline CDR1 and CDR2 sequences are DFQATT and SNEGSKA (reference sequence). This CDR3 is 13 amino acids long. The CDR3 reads CSARTRAGYEQYV. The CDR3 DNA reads TGCAGTGCTAGGACCAGGGCGGGCTACGAGCAGTACGTC.

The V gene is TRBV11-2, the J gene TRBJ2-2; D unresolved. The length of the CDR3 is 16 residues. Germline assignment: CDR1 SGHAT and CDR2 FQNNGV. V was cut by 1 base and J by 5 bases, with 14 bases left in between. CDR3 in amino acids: CASSLVSRFQTGELFF. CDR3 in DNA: TGTGCCAGCAGCTTAGTTTCTCGATTTCAAACCGGGGAGCTGTTTTTT.